Given below is one TCR beta chain in context. Its antigen is unidentified. The germline V gene encodes CDR1 SNHLY and CDR2 FYNNEI. The CDR3 spans 18 residues. Trimming cost V 6 bases and J 3 bases; bases outside gene matches: 14. This entry is derived from a study of T cell repertoires in cytomegalovirus infection. The study's findings and limits: Dominant in the ex vivo response were TCR beta clonotypes restricted by HLA-C and specific for CMV.

In TCRdb, the reads were re-called with MiXCR into one record per CDR3 protein. The sample has over 200,000 distinct CDR3 sequences; roughly 15% are singletons. V usage is TRBV2 and J usage is TRBJ2-1; 10 nucleotides align to TRBD1. The clonotype originates from a human donor in good health (CMV status not recorded). Some clones in this sample may be carry-over from other donors' samples. The sequencing sample was made of PBMCs. CDR3 amino acids: CASRTQKFRTGGYNEQFF. CDR3 bases: TGTGCCAGCAGGACCCAAAAATTCCGGACAGGGGGCTACAATGAGCAGTTCTTC. Filled out from reference TRBV2 and TRBJ2-1, the complete variable domain reads EPEVTQTPSHQVTQMGQEVILRCVPISNHLYFYWYRQILGQKVEFLVSFYNNEISEKSEIFDDQFSVERPDGSNFTLKIRSTKLEDSAMYFCASRTQKFRTGGYNEQFFGPGTRLTVL.